The 23 T cell receptor beta chains below come from one sample, sequenced in a study of blood T cell dynamics during melanoma immunotherapy. Time point of the sample: pre-treatment baseline. Using immunoSEQ multiplex PCR, the repertoire was profiled, and TCRdb retains in-frame clones only, with some absent. Seen here are approximately 9,500 clones, around nine tenths observed once, and the top ten hold less than 7.5%. The sample in question was blood, obtained from a patient treated with checkpoint blockade. The receptor source for this set is a human donor with melanoma.

The rearrangement uses TRBV7-2 and TRBJ2-4; D gene ambiguous. The germline gives CDR1 SGHTA, CDR2 FQGNSA. The CDR3 loop spans 13 amino acids. V was clipped by 0 bases and J by 9 bases, with 9 bases between them. CDR3 sequence: CASSLAWVPIQYF. The CDR3 DNA is TGTGCCAGCAGCTTAGCGTGGGTTCCCATTCAGTACTTC.

This chain joins TRBV30 and TRBJ2-1; D might be TRBD1 (5 bases). V was pared by 2 bases and J by 5 bases, with 13 bases between. CDR1 GTSNPN and CDR2 SVGIG come from the germline V gene (reference sequence). There are 14 residues in the CDR3. CDR3 nucleotides: TGTGCCTGGAGTAACCTAGACAGTCACAATGAGCAGTTCTTC. This gives the protein CAWSNLDSHNEQFF.

V is TRBV9 and J is TRBJ2-1; tentatively, D is TRBD1 (6 bases). The CDR3 totals 16 residues. CDR1 is SGDLS, CDR2 YYNGEE, per germline. V lost 0 bases to trimming and J lost 6 bases, with 16 bases between them. Here the CDR3 reads CASSVVDQGLFNEQFF. CDR3 nucleotide sequence: TGTGCCAGCAGCGTAGTTGATCAGGGGTTATTCAATGAGCAGTTCTTC.

V gene TRBV9 combines with J gene TRBJ2-5, with D perhaps TRBD2 (6 bases). The J call may be faulty, since TRBJ2-7 better matches the DNA end. The CDR3 is made up of 15 amino acids. Germline CDR1 SGDLS, CDR2 YYNGEE. In DNA, the CDR3 is TGTGCCAGCAGCGTAGGTGCGGACTACTCCTACGAGCAGTACTTC. Translating it yields CASSVGADYSYEQYF.

This clone was seen just once. The rearrangement joins TRBV5-1 to TRBJ1-1, with 10 nucleotides matching TRBD1. Looked up from germline, CDR1 is SGHRS and CDR2 is YFSETQ. The CDR3 is 14 residues long. Trimming took 4 bases from V and 6 from J; bases not matched to a gene: 6. The CDR3 protein is CASSRGTGVPEAFF. DNA for the CDR3: TGCGCCAGCAGCCGAGGGACAGGGGTCCCTGAAGCTTTCTTT.

V is TRBV30 and J is TRBJ1-1; D not certain. The CDR3 sequence is 13 residues long. The V end lost 3 bases, the J end lost 1 base, and 9 bases lay between the germline ends. Germline-derived CDR1 and CDR2 are GTSNPN and SVGIG (reference sequence). Written as DNA, the CDR3 is TGTGCCTGGAGACGGGGTTCGAACACTGAAGCTTTCTTT. It translates to CAWRRGSNTEAFF.

The V gene is TRBV7-3, the J gene TRBJ2-3, with 8 bases identical to TRBD2. With V trimmed by 6 bases and J by 0 bases, 2 bases remained unmatched. The CDR3 runs to 14 residues. CDR1 and CDR2 (germline): SGHTA, FQGTGA. CDR3: CASSSSGSTDTQYF. CDR3 nucleotide sequence: TGTGCCAGCAGTTCTAGCGGGAGCACAGATACGCAGTATTTT.

The rearrangement joins TRBV18 to TRBJ1-2; 8 nucleotides match TRBD1. Germline assignment: CDR1 KGHSH and CDR2 LQKENI. V lost 3 bases and J lost 4; bases outside the gene matches: 7. The CDR3 consists of 15 residues. CDR3 coding DNA: TGTGCCAGCTCACCGGGACAGGTCTCCGGCTATGGCTACACCTTC. Translated: CASSPGQVSGYGYTF.

The rearrangement links TRBV11-2 to TRBJ2-1; TRBD2 aligns across 8 bases. With V trimmed by 3 bases and J by 8 bases, 21 bases remained unmatched. Germline V gives CDR1 SGHAT, CDR2 FQNNGV. The CDR3 is 19 residues long. The CDR3: CASSLILTAAGAGRYEQFF. The CDR3 DNA reads TGTGCCAGCAGCTTGATCCTTACCGCAGCGGGAGCAGGTCGGTATGAGCAGTTCTTC.

The chain links TRBV28 to TRBJ1-3; D possibly corresponds to TRBD1 (5 bases). The CDR3 length is 15 residues. Trimming removed 5 bases at V and 0 bases at J, with 11 bases between. Germline-derived CDR1 and CDR2 are MDHEN and SYDVKM. CDR3 protein: CASSQGRSSGNTIYF. In DNA form, the CDR3 reads TGTGCCAGCAGTCAGGGACGCTCCTCTGGAAACACCATATATTTT.

V gene TRBV6-6 combines with J gene TRBJ1-2; TRBD1 matches 7 bases. Germline lookup yields CDR1 MNHNY and CDR2 SVGAGI (reference sequence). The trim removed 2 bases at V and 3 bases at J, leaving 6 bases unmatched. This CDR3 region has 15 residues. The CDR3 reads CASSYPQGRDYGYTF. CDR3 bases: TGTGCCAGCAGTTACCCACAGGGGCGGGACTATGGCTACACCTTC.

This chain links TRBV7-9 with TRBJ2-7, with 7 bases matching TRBD1. J was trimmed by 2 bases and V by 3 bases; bases with no gene match: 4. Germline CDR1 SEHNR, CDR2 FQNEAQ (reference sequence). The CDR3 runs 14 residues. The DNA of the CDR3 is TGTGCCAGCAGCTTGACAGGGAGTCCCTACGAGCAGTACTTC. This codes for CASSLTGSPYEQYF.

V is TRBV4-1 and J is TRBJ2-1; 12 bases are shared with TRBD2. The V gene's germline CDR1 is MGHRA and CDR2 YSYEKL. The CDR3 has 15 amino acids. V trimming: 4 bases; J trimming: 9 bases; junction bases outside the gene matches: 7. CDR3 sequence reads: CASSRETSGSIEQFF. The DNA for the CDR3 is TGCGCCAGCAGCCGAGAGACTAGCGGGAGTATTGAGCAGTTCTTC.

J is TRBJ2-1 and V is TRBV6-1; D remains unclear. The CDR3 spans 15 residues. Germline lookup yields CDR1 MNHNS and CDR2 SASEGT. The V end was cut by 2 bases, the J end by 8 bases, with 16 bases between. The CDR3 protein is CASSEKIIGADEQFF. CDR3 sequence (DNA): TGTGCCAGCAGTGAAAAGATCATAGGAGCCGATGAGCAGTTCTTC.

The chain joins TRBV19 to TRBJ2-3; TRBD2 matches 14 bases. Germline values: CDR1 LNHDA, CDR2 SQIVND (reference sequence). V shed 4 bases, J shed 2 bases, and the junction held 8 bases outside the gene matches. The CDR3 is made up of 18 amino acids. CDR3 residues: CASSTGLAGATFTDTQYF. DNA for the CDR3: TGTGCCAGTAGTACGGGACTAGCGGGAGCAACCTTCACAGATACGCAGTATTTT. Filled out from reference TRBV19 and TRBJ2-3, the complete variable domain reads DGGITQSPKYLFRKEGQNVTLSCEQNLNHDAMYWYRQDPGQGLRLIYYSQIVNDFQKGDIAEGYSVSREKKESFPLTVTSAQKNPTAFYLCASSTGLAGATFTDTQYFGPGTRLTVL.

This clone has a single count. This chain connects TRBV4-3 to TRBJ2-7; 7 bases map to TRBD2. CDR3 size: 16 residues. CDR1 and CDR2 from the germline V gene are LGHNA and YSLEER. The J segment lost 2 bases and the V segment lost 4 bases, leaving 11 bases of the junction unmatched. The CDR3 sequence is CASSPILAESPYEQYF. Here the CDR3 DNA reads TGCGCCAGCAGCCCAATTCTAGCGGAGTCCCCCTACGAGCAGTACTTC.

V gene TRBV29-1 combines with J gene TRBJ2-5; 9 positions agree with TRBD1. This CDR3 has 13 residues. Trimming at V came to 7 bases and at J to 5 bases, leaving 8 bases not matched to a gene. Germline assignment: CDR1 SQVTM and CDR2 ANQGSEA. CDR3 protein: CSAGQGMEETQYF. The CDR3 region has the DNA TGCAGCGCTGGACAGGGGATGGAGGAGACCCAGTACTTC. Looking up the rest from reference TRBV29-1 and TRBJ2-5 gives the full variable domain: SAVISQKPSRDICQRGTSLTIQCQVDSQVTMMFWYRQQPGQSLTLIATANQGSEATYESGFVIDKFPISRPNLTFSTLTVSNMSPEDSSIYLCSAGQGMEETQYFGPGTRLLVL.

V gene TRBV14 combines with J gene TRBJ2-7, with D perhaps given as TRBD1 or TRBD2 (6 bases each). The germline CDR1 and CDR2 sequences are SGHDN and FVKESK. V lost 6 bases and J 3 bases, leaving 15 bases between the germline ends. There are 14 residues in the CDR3. CDR3 protein: CASSRRGAHYEQYF. CDR3 in DNA: TGTGCCAGCAGTCGGAGGGGGGCCCACTACGAGCAGTACTTC. Supplemented by reference TRBV14 and TRBJ2-7, the full variable domain reads EAGVTQFPSHSVIEKGQTVTLRCDPISGHDNLYWYRRVMGKEIKFLLHFVKESKQDESGMPNNRFLAERTGGTYSTLKVQPAELEDSGVYFCASSRRGAHYEQYFGPGTRLTVT.

The chain carries TRBV27 and TRBJ2-1; tentatively, D is TRBD1 (5 bases). There are 15 residues in the CDR3. Germline CDR1 and CDR2: MNHEY and SMNVEV (reference sequence). Trimming took off 5 bases at V and 4 bases at J, with 15 bases between the two ends. CDR3 region: CASSPNRRRYNEQFF. The CDR3 DNA sequence: TGTGCCAGCAGTCCAAACAGGCGCAGATACAATGAGCAGTTCTTC.

The V and J genes are TRBV6-5 and TRBJ1-2; 9 nucleotides match TRBD1. The CDR3 is made up of 15 amino acids. Germline-derived CDR1 and CDR2 are MNHEY and SVGAGI. V trimming: 6 bases; J trimming: 4 bases; junction bases outside the gene matches: 9. The CDR3 reads CASRGGQGNIYGYTF. The DNA of the CDR3 is TGTGCCAGCAGGGGGGGACAGGGAAATATCTATGGCTACACCTTC.

The rearrangement links TRBV28 to TRBJ1-5; maybe TRBD1 (6 bases). V shed 3 bases and J shed 5 bases, with 8 bases lying between them. CDR1 is MDHEN and CDR2 is SYDVKM in the germline V gene. The CDR3 has 13 amino acids. CDR3: CASSLGAYQPQHF. Here the CDR3 DNA reads TGTGCCAGCAGTTTGGGGGCCTATCAGCCCCAGCATTTT.

The chain is built from TRBV7-2 and TRBJ2-7, with TRBD2 matching 7 bases. Germline V gives CDR1 SGHTA, CDR2 FQGNSA. The CDR3 loop spans 14 amino acids. V lost 3 bases to trimming and J lost 9 bases; unmatched junction nucleotides: 11. The chain's CDR3 is CASSLGGTLRGQYF. For the CDR3, the DNA is TGTGCCAGCAGCTTGGGAGGGACCCTGAGGGGGCAGTACTTC.

The chain links TRBV4-3 to TRBJ2-2; maybe TRBD2 (7 bases). V was trimmed by 2 bases and J by 5 bases, leaving 12 bases between them. The CDR3 length is 15 residues. The V gene's germline CDR1 is LGHNA and CDR2 YSLEER. The CDR3 bases are TGCGCCAGCAGCCAACTCGGGGGGCAGACCGGGGAGCTGTTTTTT. It is translated as CASSQLGGQTGELFF.